These 22 T cell receptor beta chains share one sample of origin, sequenced in a study of T cell repertoires in cytomegalovirus infection. MiXCR, applied by TCRdb to the reads, yields one record per CDR3 protein. The repertoire includes roughly 500,000 distinct CDR3 sequences, more than 30% of them detected once, and about a sixth sits in the top ten. These receptors lack a known antigen. The specimen was cultured PBMCs, collected from culture after CMV antigen stimulation. The receptors derive from a human donor in good health (CMV status not recorded). Some clones in this sample may be carry-over from other donors' samples.

The rearrangement uses TRBV20-1 and TRBJ2-1; possible D gene TRBD1, 6 bases. This CDR3 comprises 14 residues. With 4 bases removed from V and 3 bases from J, the gap between germline ends came to 13 bases. The germline V gene has CDR1 DFQATT and CDR2 SNEGSKA (reference sequence). The CDR3 DNA reads as TGCAGTGCTATCGGGACACCTAGCTACAATGAGCAGTTCTTC. Translation: CSAIGTPSYNEQFF.

This chain connects TRBV20-1 to TRBJ2-3; 8 bases are a match to TRBD1. This CDR3 contains 14 residues. The V segment lost 7 bases and the J segment 4 bases; nucleotides outside the gene matches: 10. CDR1 and CDR2 from the germline V gene are DFQATT and SNEGSKA (reference sequence). The CDR3: CSERNRGKADTQYF. In DNA form, the CDR3 reads TGCAGTGAGAGAAACAGGGGGAAGGCAGATACGCAGTATTTT.

This clonotype was counted a few times. This chain joins TRBV28 and TRBJ1-1, with a possible D match to TRBD1 (6 bases). Germline V gene data show CDR1 as MDHEN and CDR2 as SYDVKM. This CDR3 has 13 residues. V was cut by 7 bases and J by 8 bases, with 17 bases left in between. In DNA form, the CDR3 reads TGTGCCAGCACCCTTGGGGGCTGGTCAGAAGCTTTCTTT. It yields the protein CASTLGGWSEAFF.

The V gene is TRBV7-2, the J gene TRBJ2-1; D is tentatively TRBD1 or TRBD2 (7 bases each). The CDR3 is 14 residues long. V lost 2 bases to trimming and J lost 7 bases, with 12 bases between them. Germline CDR1 and CDR2: SGHTA and FQGNSA. The CDR3 bases are TGTGCCAGCAGCTTACAGGGGGGGAATAATGAGCAGTTCTTC. This sequence encodes CASSLQGGNNEQFF.

This clonotype was detected ten times or more. The gene calls are TRBV9 and TRBJ2-5; D could derive from TRBD1 or TRBD2 (6 bases each). CDR3 size: 16 residues. Trimming took off 2 bases at V and 5 bases at J, with 19 bases between the two ends. Germline V CDR1 and CDR2: SGDLS, YYNGEE. The CDR3 sequence: CASSVGGSRGSETQYF. CDR3 nucleotide sequence: TGTGCCAGCAGCGTCGGGGGCTCGAGGGGGTCGGAGACCCAGTACTTC.

The rearrangement uses TRBV7-9 and TRBJ1-3; 7 bases are a match to TRBD1. The CDR3 is 17 residues long. V shed 5 bases and J 0 bases; nucleotides not matched to a gene: 10. Germline values: CDR1 SEHNR, CDR2 FQNEAQ (reference sequence). Here the CDR3 reads CASSDRQGHYSGNTIYF. In DNA, the CDR3 is TGTGCCAGCAGCGACCGACAGGGCCACTACTCTGGAAACACCATATATTTT. Full variable domain (outside the CDR3, taken from reference TRBV7-9 and TRBJ1-3): DTGVSQNPRHKITKRGQNVTFRCDPISEHNRLYWYRQTLGQGPEFLTYFQNEAQLEKSRLLSDRFSAERPKGSFSTLEIQRTEQGDSAMYLCASSDRQGHYSGNTIYFGEGSWLTVV.

The V call is TRBV6-6, the J call TRBJ2-7; possible D gene TRBD2, 6 bases. Looked up from germline, CDR1 is MNHNY and CDR2 is SVGAGI (reference sequence). Trimming pared 3 bases from V and 1 base from J, leaving 13 bases between. The CDR3 has 15 amino acids. The CDR3 reads CASSYSRELSYEQYF. The CDR3, as DNA: TGTGCCAGCAGTTATTCTCGGGAGCTGTCCTACGAGCAGTACTTC.

In its sample, this clonotype was seen once. V is TRBV6-5 and J is TRBJ2-7; the D call may be TRBD1 or TRBD2 (5 bases each). The CDR3 is made up of 14 amino acids. Germline values: CDR1 MNHEY, CDR2 SVGAGI. Trimming pared 6 bases from V and 5 bases from J, leaving 17 bases between. CDR3 amino acids: CASRPTGTLDEQYV. The CDR3, as DNA: TGTGCCAGCAGGCCGACCGGGACCCTAGACGAGCAGTACGTC.

The rearrangement uses TRBV15 and TRBJ2-1; 9 nucleotides match TRBD1. The length of the CDR3 is 15 residues. V shed 7 bases and J 6 bases; nucleotides not matched to a gene: 10. CDR1 and CDR2 (germline): LNHNV, YYDKDF (reference sequence). As DNA, the CDR3 is TGTGCCACCAACCGCGGGGGACAGGGAAGCAATGAGCAGTTCTTC. It specifies CATNRGGQGSNEQFF.

At least ten counts were recorded for this clonotype. This chain connects TRBV7-8 to TRBJ2-7; TRBD2 agrees at 7 bases. After removal of 1 base from V and 4 bases from J, the junction contained 7 bases not matched to a gene. CDR3 size: 15 residues. The germline CDR1 and CDR2 sequences are SGHVS and FQNEAQ. CDR3 in amino acids: CASSLEWGGEYEQYV. The DNA for the CDR3 is TGTGCCAGCAGCTTAGAGTGGGGAGGGGAGTACGAGCAGTACGTC.

The chain couples TRBV19 to TRBJ1-2; 7 bases match TRBD1. Germline CDR1 is LNHDA and CDR2 is SQIVND (reference sequence). This CDR3 is built from 14 residues. V lost 5 bases and J lost 1; bases outside the gene matches: 4. CDR3 loop: CASSHGDSNYGYTF. The DNA for the CDR3 is TGTGCCAGTAGTCACGGGGACAGTAACTATGGCTACACCTTC.

In this sample, this clonotype turned up a few times. V is TRBV7-2 and J is TRBJ2-2, with D tentatively TRBD1 or TRBD2 (7 bases each). The CDR3 loop spans 14 amino acids. In germline, CDR1 is SGHTA, CDR2 FQGNSA. The V end was cut by 7 bases, the J end by 6 bases, with 15 bases between. CDR3 DNA sequence: TGTGCCAGCACCCCAGGGGGGGCCGCCGGGGAGCTGTTTTTT. It is translated as CASTPGGAAGELFF.

The chain has TRBV24-1 and TRBJ1-1; TRBD1 matches at 7 bases. CDR1 and CDR2 from the germline V gene are KGHDR and SFDVKD. The V gene end was trimmed by 5 bases and the J gene end by 5 bases; junction bases not matched to a gene: 25. The CDR3 has 20 amino acids. This CDR3 reads CATSGNRDSHRLGPGTEAFF. The CDR3, as DNA: TGTGCCACCAGTGGGAACCGGGACAGTCATCGGTTGGGGCCGGGGACTGAAGCTTTCTTT.

This clonotype was seen ten or more times. The rearrangement joins TRBV7-4 to TRBJ2-1, with D possibly TRBD2 on 6 matching bases. Germline values: CDR1 SGHVT, CDR2 SQSDAQ. There are 13 residues in the CDR3. Trimming removed 2 bases at V and 6 bases at J, with 8 bases between. The CDR3 spells CASSLRGSNEQFF. The CDR3 nucleotides read TGTGCCAGCAGCTTACGGGGGAGCAATGAGCAGTTCTTC.

V usage is TRBV24-1 and J usage is TRBJ1-5; maybe TRBD1 (6 bases). Trimming pared 3 bases from V and 6 bases from J, leaving 17 bases between. CDR1 is KGHDR and CDR2 is SFDVKD in the germline V gene. This CDR3 contains 16 residues. The CDR3 nucleotides read TGTGCCACCAGTGATAACTCCGGGACATGGGTTCAGCCCCAGCATTTT. This translates into CATSDNSGTWVQPQHF.

This clonotype has only a few counts. The chain employs TRBV12-5 and TRBJ2-1; 12 nucleotides match TRBD2. Germline assignment: CDR1 LGHNT and CDR2 FRNRAP. V lost 1 base, J lost 10 bases, and 5 bases stayed unmatched. The CDR3 covers 15 residues. The DNA for the CDR3 is TGTGCTAGTGGTTTGGGGCTAGCGGGAGGGTGGGAGCAGTTCTTC. Its protein is CASGLGLAGGWEQFF.

This clonotype was counted a few times. The rearrangement joins TRBV6-2 or TRBV6-3 to TRBJ2-5, with D perhaps being TRBD1 or TRBD2 (5 bases each). The germline V gene has CDR1 MNHEY and CDR2 SVGEGT. There are 14 residues in the CDR3. V lost 5 bases, J lost 2 bases, and 12 bases lay in between. The CDR3 spells CASSGGRPQETQYF. The DNA of the CDR3 is TGTGCCAGCAGTGGGGGACGGCCGCAAGAGACCCAGTACTTC.

This clonotype was counted a single time. V gene TRBV20-1 combines with J gene TRBJ2-1, with 8 positions matching TRBD2. Germline CDR1 DFQATT, CDR2 SNEGSKA (reference sequence). J lost 5 bases, V lost 5 bases, and 11 bases had no gene match. This CDR3 has 15 residues. CDR3 protein: CSAQKAGARDNEQFF. The CDR3 DNA sequence: TGCAGTGCTCAAAAAGCGGGAGCTCGCGACAATGAGCAGTTCTTC.

V is TRBV11-1 and J is TRBJ2-7, with unresolved D. The CDR3 length is 13 residues. Trimming removed 5 bases from V and 1 base from J, with 9 bases in between. Germline V CDR1 and CDR2: SGHAT, FQDESV (reference sequence). Here the CDR3 reads CASSIGVSYEQYF. In DNA, the CDR3 is TGTGCCAGCAGCATAGGTGTTTCCTACGAGCAGTACTTC. Combining the CDR3 with reference TRBV11-1 and TRBJ2-7 gives the whole variable domain EAEVAQSPRYKITEKSQAVAFWCDPISGHATLYWYRQILGQGPELLVQFQDESVVDDSQLPKDRFSAERLKGVDSTLKIQPAELGDSAMYLCASSIGVSYEQYFGPGTRLTVT.

This clonotype was found many times. This sequence joins TRBV7-8 and TRBJ2-2; D is unresolved. V lost 1 base to trimming and J lost 6 bases, with 15 bases between them. This CDR3 is 16 amino acids long. Germline CDR1 reads SGHVS; CDR2 reads FQNEAQ. The CDR3: CASSLEGWLTPGELFF. CDR3 in DNA: TGTGCCAGCAGCTTAGAGGGCTGGCTAACACCCGGGGAGCTGTTTTTT.

This clonotype turned up a few times. The CDR3, as DNA: TGTGCCAGCAGTTTCGGACAGGCAATGGGGAGCAATCAGCCCCAGCATTTT. The encoded protein is CASSFGQAMGSNQPQHF. The chain couples TRBV27 to TRBJ1-5; 7 nucleotides agree with TRBD1. CDR1 is MNHEY, CDR2 SMNVEV, per germline (reference sequence). Trimming removed 3 bases from V and 1 base from J; junction bases left unmatched: 9. CDR3 length: 17 residues.

This chain connects TRBV4-1 to TRBJ2-2; TRBD1 agrees at 9 bases. This CDR3 comprises 15 residues. The V gene end was trimmed by 3 bases and the J gene end by 7 bases; junction bases not matched to a gene: 6. The germline gives CDR1 MGHRA, CDR2 YSYEKL. The CDR3 is CASSHRDRENGELFF. CDR3 bases: TGCGCCAGCAGCCACCGGGACAGGGAAAACGGGGAGCTGTTTTTT.